This TCR beta chain originates from a study of OX40 agonist ivuxolimab in advanced cancers. The table came from immunoSEQ multiplex PCR; TCRdb's copy has only in-frame clones and leaves some out. The repertoire holds about 30,000 clones, with approximately 80% as singletons. This CDR3 has 16 amino acids. The V gene's germline CDR1 is LNHDA and CDR2 SQIVND (reference sequence). The V and J ends lost 3 bases and 6 bases, in that order; junction bases with no gene match: 8. Autoimmune disease history or systemic immunosuppression barred patients. This TCR was sampled from an adult with an advanced solid tumor such as melanoma, head and neck, liver or kidney cancer. Sequencing was performed on CD4+ or CD8+ T cells sorted from blood, taken in a trial of the OX40 agonist ivuxolimab. V usage is TRBV19 and J usage is TRBJ2-1; 10 positions match TRBD2. The CDR3 sequence is CASSIWGLAIPNEQFF. In DNA, the CDR3 is TGTGCCAGTAGTATTTGGGGACTAGCGATCCCCAATGAGCAGTTCTTC.